One sample yielded the 22 T cell receptor beta chains listed below, sequenced in a study of blood T cell repertoires in COVID-19. TCRdb's table, derived via immunoSEQ multiplex PCR, lists solely in-frame clones and lacks some. Of around 250,000 clones listed, 84% are singletons. Sequenced material: PBMCs or T cells enriched from blood (not recorded which). These receptors originate from a man aged 30 to 39 with acute COVID-19.

The J gene is TRBJ2-2, the V gene TRBV7-2; D not certain. From germline, CDR1 is SGHTA and CDR2 FQGNSA. CDR3 length: 18 residues. V gave up 5 bases and J gave up 1 base, with 20 bases separating them. The chain's CDR3 is CASSPHIVARKNTGELFF. Here the CDR3 DNA reads TGTGCCAGCAGCCCCCATATCGTTGCGCGGAAGAACACCGGGGAGCTGTTTTTT.

The J gene is TRBJ2-1, the V gene TRBV27, with TRBD2 as a possible D gene (5 bases). Germline V gene sequence: CDR1 MNHEY, CDR2 SMNVEV (reference sequence). Trimming left V 3 bases short and J 10 bases short, with 10 bases between. CDR3 length equals 12 residues. This CDR3 is CASSFYGGEQFF. CDR3 coding DNA: TGTGCCAGCAGTTTCTATGGCGGGGAGCAGTTCTTC.

The chain couples TRBV6-5 to TRBJ2-5; TRBD2 matches 7 bases. The CDR3 is 16 amino acids. Germline CDR1 reads MNHEY; CDR2 reads SVGAGI. J gave up 1 base and V 0 bases, and 5 bases lay outside the gene matches. CDR3 in amino acids: CASSYSQRGSQETQYF. The CDR3 DNA sequence: TGTGCCAGCAGTTACTCCCAGCGGGGCAGCCAAGAGACCCAGTACTTC.

The V and J genes are TRBV28 and TRBJ2-1; TRBD1 agrees at 8 bases. Per germline, CDR1 MDHEN and CDR2 SYDVKM. The length of the CDR3 is 16 residues. J lost 6 bases, V lost 5 bases, and 12 bases had no gene match. The CDR3 here is CASSTQRQGSSNEQFF. The CDR3 DNA reads TGTGCCAGCAGTACCCAGAGACAGGGGTCTTCCAATGAGCAGTTCTTC. Using reference TRBV28 and TRBJ2-1 for the parts outside the CDR3, the full variable domain is DVKVTQSSRYLVKRTGEKVFLECVQDMDHENMFWYRQDPGLGLRLIYFSYDVKMKEKGDIPEGYSVSREKKERFSLILESASTNQTSMYLCASSTQRQGSSNEQFFGPGTRLTVL.

The chain employs TRBV30 and TRBJ2-2; D perhaps matches TRBD2 (6 bases). Germline V gene sequence: CDR1 GTSNPN, CDR2 SVGIG (reference sequence). The CDR3 sequence is 13 residues long. CDR3 coding DNA: TGTGCGCCCCGGCGGGAAAGCACCGGGGAGCTGTTTTTT. This sequence encodes CAPRRESTGELFF. The full variable domain, completed using reference TRBV30 and TRBJ2-2, is SQTIHQWPATLVQPVGSPLSLECTVEGTSNPNLYWYRQAAGRGLQLLFYSVGIGQISSEVPQNLSASRPQDRQFILSSKKLLLSDSGFYLCAPRRESTGELFFGEGSRLTVL.

This sequence joins TRBV6-2 or TRBV6-3 and TRBJ1-6; D may be TRBD1 (6 bases). V was cut by 6 bases and J by 7 bases, with 16 bases left in between. Per the germline V gene, CDR1 is MNHEY and CDR2 is SVGEGT. The CDR3 length is 15 residues. The CDR3 protein is CASSRAPDRNSPLHF. The CDR3 DNA follows: TGTGCCAGCAGCCGCGCGCCGGACAGAAATTCACCCCTCCACTTT.

This clone appeared a single time. V usage is TRBV24-1 and J usage is TRBJ2-3; TRBD2 agrees at 9 bases. The CDR3 covers 16 residues. V dropped 4 bases and J dropped 4; count of bases not matched to a gene: 8. From germline, CDR1 is KGHDR and CDR2 SFDVKD. This CDR3 reads CATSDSRRGGPDTQYF. The CDR3, as DNA: TGTGCCACCAGTGACTCCCGGCGGGGGGGGCCAGATACGCAGTATTTT.

The chain employs TRBV19 and TRBJ2-1, with D possibly TRBD1 on 6 matching bases. The CDR3 loop spans 11 amino acids. CDR1 is LNHDA and CDR2 is SQIVND in the germline V gene (reference sequence). The germline V and J ends were trimmed by 6 bases and 14 bases, with 14 bases remaining between them. The CDR3 loop reads CASSAGTTEFF. In DNA form, the CDR3 reads TGTGCCAGTAGCGCCGGGACAACCGAGTTCTTC.

V is TRBV30 and J is TRBJ2-2, with a possible D match to TRBD1 (6 bases). The CDR3 is 14 residues long. CDR1 GTSNPN and CDR2 SVGIG come from the germline V gene (reference sequence). Trimming took 4 bases from V and 1 from J, leaving 10 bases between them. DNA for the CDR3: TGTGCCTGGATCAGGGGCGTGAACACCGGGGAGCTGTTTTTT. Its translation: CAWIRGVNTGELFF.

This chain links TRBV19 with TRBJ1-3; possible D gene TRBD1, 6 bases. The CDR3 contains 13 residues. Germline values: CDR1 LNHDA, CDR2 SQIVND (reference sequence). V was pared by 7 bases and J by 8 bases, with 15 bases between. The CDR3 sequence: CASTKRGFDTIYF. The CDR3, as DNA: TGTGCCAGTACCAAGAGGGGGTTTGACACCATATATTTT.

This clone was seen a single time. V and J are TRBV19 and TRBJ2-6; D is uncertain. V lost 5 bases and J lost 0, with 11 bases in between. The CDR3 is made up of 16 amino acids. Per the germline V gene, CDR1 is LNHDA and CDR2 is SQIVND (reference sequence). The CDR3 DNA reads TGTGCCAGTAGTCCCCCGGTTCTCTCTGGGGCCAACGTCCTGACTTTC. The encoded protein is CASSPPVLSGANVLTF.

Points on this clone: Additional DNA sequences in this sample encode the identical CDR3. The genes are TRBV18 and TRBJ1-5, with 10 bases matching TRBD1. The J segment lost 4 bases and the V segment lost 2 bases, leaving 2 bases of the junction unmatched. Germline values: CDR1 KGHSH, CDR2 LQKENI. The CDR3 consists of 15 residues. CDR3 residues: CASSPGTGENQPQHF. The CDR3 nucleotides are TGTGCCAGCTCACCAGGGACAGGGGAAAATCAGCCCCAGCATTTT.

CDR3 nucleotides: TGTGCCAGTGGAGTAGGAGTGGGTCAGCCCCAGCATTTT. Translated: CASGVGVGQPQHF. The chain recombines TRBV6-5 with TRBJ1-5; D not resolved. Germline V gene lookup returns CDR1 MNHEY and CDR2 SVGAGI. This CDR3 is built from 13 residues. Deletions cut 9 bases from V and 6 bases from J, with 15 bases between.

This chain links TRBV6-5 with TRBJ1-2; D call uncertain. CDR3 size: 14 residues. V shed 5 bases and J shed 8 bases, with 18 bases lying between them. Germline V lookup: CDR1 MNHEY, CDR2 SVGAGI. CDR3 nucleotides: TGTGCCAGCAGTAACCATGGACTGTCCGGAGGCTACACCTTC. This sequence encodes CASSNHGLSGGYTF.

In DNA form, the CDR3 reads TGTGCCACCAGCACCCGGAGGGGGGGGGCTGAAGCTTTCTTT. Encoded protein: CATSTRRGGAEAFF. This sequence joins TRBV15 and TRBJ1-1, with D possibly TRBD1 on 6 matching bases. V lost 4 bases and J lost 6, with 15 bases in between. Germline-derived CDR1 and CDR2 are LNHNV and YYDKDF (reference sequence). The CDR3 has 14 residues.

This rearrangement joins TRBV11-2 to TRBJ1-6; the D gene is possibly TRBD1 (5 bases). This CDR3 has 16 residues. V was clipped by 1 base and J by 10 bases, with 17 bases between them. Per the germline V gene, CDR1 is SGHAT and CDR2 is FQNNGV. CDR3 protein: CASSLGGGARRSPLHF. In nucleotides, the CDR3 is TGTGCCAGCAGCTTAGGGGGGGGAGCACGGAGGTCACCCCTCCACTTT. The variable domain in full, completed from reference TRBV11-2 and TRBJ1-6, reads EAGVAQSPRYKIIEKRQSVAFWCNPISGHATLYWYQQILGQGPKLLIQFQNNGVVDDSQLPKDRFSAERLKGVDSTLKIQPAKLEDSAVYLCASSLGGGARRSPLHFGNGTRLTVT.

This chain links TRBV5-5 with TRBJ1-2; D is perhaps TRBD1 (6 bases). Germline loops: CDR1 SGHKS, CDR2 YYEKEE (reference sequence). V was trimmed by 2 bases and J by 1 base, leaving 9 bases between them. CDR3 length equals 14 residues. The CDR3 sequence: CASSFGRGNYGYTF. The CDR3, as DNA: TGTGCCAGCAGCTTTGGCAGGGGTAACTATGGCTACACCTTC.

Written as DNA, the CDR3 is TGTGCCAGCAGCCCAAGACAGGGGAGCACAGATACGCAGTATTTT. It codes for CASSPRQGSTDTQYF. The rearrangement uses TRBV9 and TRBJ2-3; TRBD1 agrees at 8 bases. Losses at the gene ends were 4 bases for V and 0 bases for J; bases not matched to a gene: 4. This CDR3 has 15 amino acids. Germline CDR1 reads SGDLS; CDR2 reads YYNGEE.

The chain combines TRBV21-1 with TRBJ1-4; the D call TRBD1 from the table was never checked on the DNA. TRBV21-1 is deemed a pseudogene. The CDR3 runs to 15 residues. CDR3 sequence (DNA): TGTGCCAGCAGCAAACTGACAGGGTTTCGGGTAAAACTGTTTTTT. Its translation: CASSKLTGFRVKLFF.

This clone appeared a few times. The chain has TRBV19 and TRBJ2-2, with 7 positions matching TRBD1. V gave up 7 bases and J gave up 1 base; unmatched junction bases: 3. Per the germline V gene, CDR1 is LNHDA and CDR2 is SQIVND (reference sequence). This CDR3 has 14 residues. Written as DNA, the CDR3 is TGTGCCAGTATCGACAGGGAGAACACCGGGGAGCTGTTTTTT. Its translation: CASIDRENTGELFF.

The chain joins TRBV6-5 to TRBJ2-3; 9 nucleotides match TRBD1. V lost 6 bases, J lost 4 bases, and 5 bases stayed unmatched. The CDR3 runs 14 residues. Germline V gene data show CDR1 as MNHEY and CDR2 as SVGAGI. The DNA of the CDR3 is TGTGCCAGCAGGCCGACAGGGGGAGCAGATACGCAGTATTTT. It is translated as CASRPTGGADTQYF.

This chain joins TRBV21-1 and TRBJ1-4; TRBD1, the table's D call, was not compared with the DNA. TRBV21-1 is classified as a pseudogene. The CDR3 runs 16 residues. CDR3 sequence reads: CASSKATDRGGEKLFF. Written as DNA, the CDR3 is TGTGCCAGCAGCAAAGCGACAGACAGGGGCGGTGAAAAACTGTTTTTT.